This T cell receptor beta chain was sequenced during a study of cytomegalovirus exposure and HLA in healthy donors. General study results and limits: Cytomegalovirus-associated status was assigned to roughly 160 TCR beta chains.

Of note for this clone: The antigen remains undetermined.

This CDR3 region has 18 residues. The J segment lost 3 bases and the V segment lost 4 bases, leaving 14 bases of the junction unmatched. The germline V gene encodes CDR1 LGHNA and CDR2 YNFKEQ. TCRdb's table, derived via immunoSEQ multiplex PCR, lists solely in-frame clones and lacks some. The sample records roughly 330,000 clones, around 90% being singletons. The chain carries TRBV4-2 and TRBJ1-1, with 10 bases fitting TRBD1. This sequence was found in a woman aged 25-40 years in good health and CMV-seropositive. The sequenced material came from PBMCs. This CDR3 is CASSLSFRAGTGDTEAFF. CDR3 DNA sequence: TGTGCCAGCAGCCTCTCATTTCGCGCTGGGACAGGGGACACTGAAGCTTTCTTT.